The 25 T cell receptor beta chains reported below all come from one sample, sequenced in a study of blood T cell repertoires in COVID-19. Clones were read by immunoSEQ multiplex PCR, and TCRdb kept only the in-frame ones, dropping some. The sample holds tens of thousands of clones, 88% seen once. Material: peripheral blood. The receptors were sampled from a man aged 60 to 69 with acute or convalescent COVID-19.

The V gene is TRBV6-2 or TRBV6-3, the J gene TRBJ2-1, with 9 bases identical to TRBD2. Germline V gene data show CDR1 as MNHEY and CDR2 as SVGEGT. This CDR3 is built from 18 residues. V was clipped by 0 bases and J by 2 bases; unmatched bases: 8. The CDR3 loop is CASSYSTLRLAAYNEQFF. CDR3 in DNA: TGTGCCAGCAGTTACTCGACTTTGAGACTAGCGGCCTACAATGAGCAGTTCTTC.

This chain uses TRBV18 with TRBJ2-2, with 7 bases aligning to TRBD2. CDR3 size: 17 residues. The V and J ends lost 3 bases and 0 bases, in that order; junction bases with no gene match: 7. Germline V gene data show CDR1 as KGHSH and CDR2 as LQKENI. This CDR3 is CASSPPSGAANTGELFF. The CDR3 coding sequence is TGTGCCAGCTCACCTCCTAGCGGAGCCGCGAACACCGGGGAGCTGTTTTTT.

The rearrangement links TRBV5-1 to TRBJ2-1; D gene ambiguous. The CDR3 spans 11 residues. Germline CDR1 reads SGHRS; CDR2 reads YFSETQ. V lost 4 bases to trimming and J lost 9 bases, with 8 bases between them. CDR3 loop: CASSDFGEQFF. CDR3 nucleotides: TGCGCCAGCAGCGACTTCGGTGAGCAGTTCTTC.

CDR3: CASSQDRLAPYNEQFF. The DNA of the CDR3 is TGTGCCAGCAGCCAAGACCGACTAGCCCCGTACAATGAGCAGTTCTTC. V usage is TRBV14 and J usage is TRBJ2-1; 7 bases fit TRBD2. This CDR3 has 16 amino acids. The V segment lost 0 bases and the J segment 4 bases; nucleotides outside the gene matches: 6. Germline V gives CDR1 SGHDN, CDR2 FVKESK. Together with reference TRBV14 and TRBJ2-1, the CDR3 gives the full variable domain: EAGVTQFPSHSVIEKGQTVTLRCDPISGHDNLYWYRRVMGKEIKFLLHFVKESKQDESGMPNNRFLAERTGGTYSTLKVQPAELEDSGVYFCASSQDRLAPYNEQFFGPGTRLTVL.

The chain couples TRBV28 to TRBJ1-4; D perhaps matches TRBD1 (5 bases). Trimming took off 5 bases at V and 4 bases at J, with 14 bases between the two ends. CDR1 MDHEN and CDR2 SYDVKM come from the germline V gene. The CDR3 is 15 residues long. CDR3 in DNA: TGTGCCAGCAGTGCCCGGCAGGGCGATAATGAAAAACTGTTTTTT. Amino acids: CASSARQGDNEKLFF.

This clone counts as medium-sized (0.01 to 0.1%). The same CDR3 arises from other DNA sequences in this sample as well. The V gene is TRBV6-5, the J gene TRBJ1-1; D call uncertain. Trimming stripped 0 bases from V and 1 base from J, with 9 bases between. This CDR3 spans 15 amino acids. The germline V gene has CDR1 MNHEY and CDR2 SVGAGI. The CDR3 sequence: CASSYSSRGNTEAFF. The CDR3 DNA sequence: TGTGCCAGCAGTTACTCGAGTCGGGGGAACACTGAAGCTTTCTTT.

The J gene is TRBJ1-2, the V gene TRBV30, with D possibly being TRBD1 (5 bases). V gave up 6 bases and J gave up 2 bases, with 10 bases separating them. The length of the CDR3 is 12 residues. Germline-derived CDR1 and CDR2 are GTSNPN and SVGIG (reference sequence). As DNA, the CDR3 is TGTGCCTGCACTAAGGGGAACTATGGCTACACCTTC. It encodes CACTKGNYGYTF.

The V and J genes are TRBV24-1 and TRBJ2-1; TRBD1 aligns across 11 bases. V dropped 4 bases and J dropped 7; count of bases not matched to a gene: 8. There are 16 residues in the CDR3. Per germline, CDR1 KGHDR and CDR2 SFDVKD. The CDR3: CATSEPGQGARNEQFF. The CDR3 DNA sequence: TGTGCCACCAGTGAGCCCGGACAGGGGGCGCGAAATGAGCAGTTCTTC.

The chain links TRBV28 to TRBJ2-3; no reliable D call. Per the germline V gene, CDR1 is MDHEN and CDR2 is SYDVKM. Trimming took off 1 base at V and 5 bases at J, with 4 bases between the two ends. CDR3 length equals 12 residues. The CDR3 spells CASSLYRDTQYF. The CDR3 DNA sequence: TGTGCCAGCAGTTTATATAGAGATACGCAGTATTTT.

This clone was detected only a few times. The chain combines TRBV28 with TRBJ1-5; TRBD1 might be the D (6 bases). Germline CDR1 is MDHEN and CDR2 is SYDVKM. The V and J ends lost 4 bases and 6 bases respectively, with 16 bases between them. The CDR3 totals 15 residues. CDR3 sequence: CASSSVQGFRQPQHF. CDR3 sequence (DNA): TGTGCCAGCAGTTCCGTCCAGGGGTTCCGTCAGCCCCAGCATTTT. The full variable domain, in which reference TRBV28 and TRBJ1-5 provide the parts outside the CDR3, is DVKVTQSSRYLVKRTGEKVFLECVQDMDHENMFWYRQDPGLGLRLIYFSYDVKMKEKGDIPEGYSVSREKKERFSLILESASTNQTSMYLCASSSVQGFRQPQHFGDGTRLSIL.

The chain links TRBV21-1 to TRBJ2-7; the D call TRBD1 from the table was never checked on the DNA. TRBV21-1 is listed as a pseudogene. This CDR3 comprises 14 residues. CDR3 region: CASSRDSHPYEQYF. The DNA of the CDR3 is TGTGCCAGCAGCAGAGACAGTCATCCCTACGAGCAGTACTTC.

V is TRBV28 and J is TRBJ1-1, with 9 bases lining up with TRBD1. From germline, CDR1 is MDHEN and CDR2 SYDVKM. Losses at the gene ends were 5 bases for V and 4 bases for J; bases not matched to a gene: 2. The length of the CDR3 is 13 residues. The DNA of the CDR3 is TGTGCCAGCAGTCAGACAGGGGGCACTGAAGCTTTCTTT. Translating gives CASSQTGGTEAFF.

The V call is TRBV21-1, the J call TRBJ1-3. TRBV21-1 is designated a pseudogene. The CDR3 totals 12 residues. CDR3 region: CASSKLGNTIYF. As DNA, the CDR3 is TGTGCCAGCAGCAAGTTAGGAAACACCATATATTTT.

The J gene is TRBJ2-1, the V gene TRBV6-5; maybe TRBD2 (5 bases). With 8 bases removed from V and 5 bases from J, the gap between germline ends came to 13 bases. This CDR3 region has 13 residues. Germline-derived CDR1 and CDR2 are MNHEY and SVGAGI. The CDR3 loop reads CASGRTGNNEQFF. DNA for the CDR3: TGTGCCAGCGGCCGGACGGGAAACAATGAGCAGTTCTTC.

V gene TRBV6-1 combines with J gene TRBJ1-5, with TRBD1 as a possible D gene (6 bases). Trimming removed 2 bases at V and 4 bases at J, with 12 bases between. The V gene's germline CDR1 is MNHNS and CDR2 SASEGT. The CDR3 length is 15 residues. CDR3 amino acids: CASSEMWDKNQPQHF. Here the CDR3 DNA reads TGTGCCAGCAGTGAAATGTGGGACAAAAATCAGCCCCAGCATTTT.

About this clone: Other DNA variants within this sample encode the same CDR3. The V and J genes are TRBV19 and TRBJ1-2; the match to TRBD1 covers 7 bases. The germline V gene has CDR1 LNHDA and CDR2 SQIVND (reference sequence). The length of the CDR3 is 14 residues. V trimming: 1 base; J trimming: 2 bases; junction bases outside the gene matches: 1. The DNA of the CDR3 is TGTGCCAGTAGTATAGGACAGGGCAACTATGGCTACACCTTC. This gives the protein CASSIGQGNYGYTF. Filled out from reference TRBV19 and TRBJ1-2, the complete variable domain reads DGGITQSPKYLFRKEGQNVTLSCEQNLNHDAMYWYRQDPGQGLRLIYYSQIVNDFQKGDIAEGYSVSREKKESFPLTVTSAQKNPTAFYLCASSIGQGNYGYTFGSGTRLTVV.

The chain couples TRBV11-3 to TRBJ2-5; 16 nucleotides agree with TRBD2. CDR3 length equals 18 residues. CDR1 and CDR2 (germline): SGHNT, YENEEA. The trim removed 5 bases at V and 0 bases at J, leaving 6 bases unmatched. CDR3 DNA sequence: TGTGCCAGCAGCCGTGGGACTAGCGGGAGGGCTAACCAAGAGACCCAGTACTTC. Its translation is CASSRGTSGRANQETQYF.

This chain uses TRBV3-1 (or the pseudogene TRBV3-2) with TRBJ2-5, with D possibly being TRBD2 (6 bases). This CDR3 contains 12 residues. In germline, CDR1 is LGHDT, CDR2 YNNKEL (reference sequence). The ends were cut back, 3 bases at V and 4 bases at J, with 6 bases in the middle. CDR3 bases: TGTGCCAGCAGCCAGGGGGGAGAGACCCAGTACTTC. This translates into CASSQGGETQYF.

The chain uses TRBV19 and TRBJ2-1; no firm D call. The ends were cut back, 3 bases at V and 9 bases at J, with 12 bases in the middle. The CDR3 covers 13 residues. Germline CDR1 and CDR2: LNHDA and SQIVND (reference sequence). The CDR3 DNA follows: TGTGCCAGTAGTATTACCCTAGGCGGTGAGCAGTTCTTC. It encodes CASSITLGGEQFF.

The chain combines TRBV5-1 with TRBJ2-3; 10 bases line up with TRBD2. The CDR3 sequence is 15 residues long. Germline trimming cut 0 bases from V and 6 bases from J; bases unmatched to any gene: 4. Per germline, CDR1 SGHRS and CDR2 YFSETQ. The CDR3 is CASSLALAGADTQYF. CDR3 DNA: TGCGCCAGCAGCTTGGCCCTAGCGGGAGCGGATACGCAGTATTTT.

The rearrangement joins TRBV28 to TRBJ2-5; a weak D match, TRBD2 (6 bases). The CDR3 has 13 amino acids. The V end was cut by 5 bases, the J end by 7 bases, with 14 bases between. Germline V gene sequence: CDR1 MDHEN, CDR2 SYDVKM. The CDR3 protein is CASSRDRRGTQYF. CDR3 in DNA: TGTGCCAGCAGTCGCGATAGGAGGGGGACCCAGTACTTC.

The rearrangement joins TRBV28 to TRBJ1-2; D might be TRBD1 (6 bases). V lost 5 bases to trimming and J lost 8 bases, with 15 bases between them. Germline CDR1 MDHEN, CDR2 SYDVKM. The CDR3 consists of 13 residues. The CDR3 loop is CASSTPGVSGYTF. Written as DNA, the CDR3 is TGTGCCAGCAGTACTCCAGGGGTTAGCGGCTACACCTTC.

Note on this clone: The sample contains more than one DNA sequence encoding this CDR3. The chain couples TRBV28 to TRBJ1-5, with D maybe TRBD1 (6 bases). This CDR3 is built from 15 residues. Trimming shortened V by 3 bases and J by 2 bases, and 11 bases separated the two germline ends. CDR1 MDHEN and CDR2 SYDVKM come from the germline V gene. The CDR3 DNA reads TGTGCCAGCAGTTTCCCAGGGGCAGGCAATCAGCCCCAGCATTTT. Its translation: CASSFPGAGNQPQHF.

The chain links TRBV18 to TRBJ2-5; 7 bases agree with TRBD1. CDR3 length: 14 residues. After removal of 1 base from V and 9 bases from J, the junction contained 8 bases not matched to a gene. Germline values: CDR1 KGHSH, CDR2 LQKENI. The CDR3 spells CASSPLTGERAQYF. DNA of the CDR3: TGTGCCAGCTCACCACTTACAGGGGAAAGGGCCCAGTACTTC.

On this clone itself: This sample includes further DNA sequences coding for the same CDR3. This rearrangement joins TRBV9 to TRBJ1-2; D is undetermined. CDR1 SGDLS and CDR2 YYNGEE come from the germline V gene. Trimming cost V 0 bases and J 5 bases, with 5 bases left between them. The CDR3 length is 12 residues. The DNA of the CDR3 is TGTGCCAGCAGCGTAGACAGTTATGGCTACACCTTC. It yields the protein CASSVDSYGYTF.